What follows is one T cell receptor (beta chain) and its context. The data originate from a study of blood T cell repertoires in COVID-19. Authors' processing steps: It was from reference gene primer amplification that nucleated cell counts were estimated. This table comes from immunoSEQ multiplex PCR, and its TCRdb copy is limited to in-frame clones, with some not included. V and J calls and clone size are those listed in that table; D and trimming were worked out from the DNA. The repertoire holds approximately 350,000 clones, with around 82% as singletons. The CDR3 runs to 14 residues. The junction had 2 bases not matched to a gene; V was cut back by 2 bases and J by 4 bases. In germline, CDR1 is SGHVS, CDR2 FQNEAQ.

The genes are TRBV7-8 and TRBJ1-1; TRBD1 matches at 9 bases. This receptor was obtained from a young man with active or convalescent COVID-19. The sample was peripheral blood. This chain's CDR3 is CASSLNRGLTEAFF. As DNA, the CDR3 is TGTGCCAGCAGCTTAAACAGGGGGCTCACTGAAGCTTTCTTT.